Sequencing of this T cell receptor beta chain was carried out in a study of shared clonotypes between healthy human individuals. Turning to the study itself: Donors consisted of two women and a few men between 18 and 49. Study-level points and caveats: In this cohort, only blood was sampled, and tissue repertoires likely differ.

Deep-level settings were used for running the assay. Method: immunoSEQ multiplex PCR; TCRdb's copy keeps in-frame clones and lacks some. The sample contains fewer than 700,000 clones, around 78% of which appear only once. About this clone: The antigen is not known. Other DNA sequences in the same sample also yield this CDR3.

V gave up 4 bases and J gave up 2 bases, with 8 bases separating them. The CDR3 is 13 residues long. The V gene's germline CDR1 is SNHLY and CDR2 FYNNEI. The clonotype originates from a woman aged 40 to 50 in good health. Some clones in this sample may be carry-over from other donors' samples. The J gene is TRBJ1-2, the V gene TRBV2; D possibly corresponds to TRBD1 (6 bases). Sample: PBMCs. The CDR3 region is CASSGQANYGYTF. The CDR3 coding sequence is TGTGCCAGCAGTGGACAGGCGAACTATGGCTACACCTTC.